This TCR beta chain appears in the sequencing data of a study of cytomegalovirus exposure and HLA in healthy donors. Germline CDR1 and CDR2: MNHNS and SASEGT. Trimming shortened V by 10 bases and J by 6 bases, and 13 bases separated the two germline ends. There are 12 residues in the CDR3. As concerns this clone: Antigen specificity is unknown.

Regarding the study as a whole: Accurate prediction of HLA-A and HLA-B alleles (for most subjects) was reportedly achieved from TCR beta sequences.

The study ran its PCR with 60 Vbeta and 13 Jbeta primers. In the original workflow: Later reanalysis found approximately 76 million unique TCR beta chains, around 9.9 million of them shared. Some clones are missing from TCRdb's copy, which holds only in-frame ones; the method was immunoSEQ multiplex PCR. That table is the source of V, J and clone size, and D and trimming were worked out from the DNA. The table records hundreds of thousands of clones, 65% to 90% of them present only once. The chain employs TRBV6-1 and TRBJ1-3, with D possibly being TRBD1 (6 bases). Sequencing was performed on PBMCs. This clonotype originated in a girl aged 10 to 17 in good health and CMV-seronegative. The CDR3 sequence is CATGDIQNTIYF. The DNA of the CDR3 is TGTGCCACCGGGGACATCCAAAACACCATATATTTT.